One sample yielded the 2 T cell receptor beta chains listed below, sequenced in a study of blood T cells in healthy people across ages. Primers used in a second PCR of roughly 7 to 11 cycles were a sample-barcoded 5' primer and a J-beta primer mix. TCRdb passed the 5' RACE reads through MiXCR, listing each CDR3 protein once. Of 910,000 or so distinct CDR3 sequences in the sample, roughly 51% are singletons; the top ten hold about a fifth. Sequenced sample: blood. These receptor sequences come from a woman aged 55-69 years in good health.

This CDR3 is CASSSPPSLANTQYF. In DNA form, the CDR3 reads TGTGCCAGCAGTTCACCCCCATCGTTAGCAAATACGCAGTATTTT. The chain is built from TRBV28 and TRBJ2-3; D gene unclear. V was clipped by 4 bases and J by 7 bases, with 18 bases between them. Germline-derived CDR1 and CDR2 are MDHEN and SYDVKM. The CDR3 runs to 15 residues.

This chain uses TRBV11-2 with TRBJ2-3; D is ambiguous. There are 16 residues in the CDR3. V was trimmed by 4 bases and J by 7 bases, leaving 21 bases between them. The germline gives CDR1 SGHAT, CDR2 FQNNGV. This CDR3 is CASSSWTGNALNTQYF. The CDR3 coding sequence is TGTGCCAGCAGCTCCTGGACCGGCAACGCCCTGAATACGCAGTATTTT.